This record looks at one TCR beta chain sequence and its context. Its antigen is unidentified. Germline V gene lookup returns CDR1 MDHEN and CDR2 SYDVKM. V was clipped by 1 base and J by 2 bases, with 8 bases between them. The length of the CDR3 is 14 residues. Sequencing was performed with immunoSEQ multiplex PCR; in TCRdb, only in-frame clones are kept and a portion is missing. The profile covers about 11,000 clones, with 55% to 75% appearing a single time and around 7.2% taken by the ten largest. This sample stems from a study of T cell repertoires in ileal Crohn's disease. Broader study findings: Clonal expansions were more frequent in active smokers than non-smokers at surgery. Mucosal expansions were suggested to be mainly CD8 T cells.

Time point here: neoterminal ileum biopsy at postoperative endoscopy, about 6 months after surgery. This receptor was identified in an adult with Crohn's disease. The chain uses TRBV28 and TRBJ1-2; D may be TRBD1 (5 bases). Sequencing was done on a sample of ileal tissue. Here the CDR3 DNA reads TGTGCCAGCAGTTTATATCAGGGAAACTATGGCTACACCTTC. The encoded protein is CASSLYQGNYGYTF.